Following are 22 T cell receptor beta chains from one sample sequenced in a study of T cells in Graves' hyperthyroidism and ophthalmopathy. From RNA transcripts, TCR beta CDR3 regions were amplified. Using the HTBI primer set, a first-round RT-PCR was run on the TCR CDR3. TCRdb passed the multiplex PCR reads through MiXCR, listing each CDR3 protein once. Of about 360,000 distinct CDR3 sequences in the sample, 13% were seen once. Sequencing input: blood. The source of these receptors is a woman under 30 with Graves' hyperthyroidism.

This clonotype was observed at least ten times. The chain uses TRBV7-3 and TRBJ1-5; perhaps TRBD1 as D (6 bases). Germline assignment: CDR1 SGHTA and CDR2 FQGTGA. The CDR3 extends over 17 amino acids. Trimming stripped 0 bases from V and 0 bases from J, with 12 bases between. CDR3 sequence reads: CASSLTAGAYSNQPQHF. The CDR3 region has the DNA TGTGCCAGCAGCTTAACTGCGGGGGCTTATAGCAATCAGCCCCAGCATTTT. Supplemented by reference TRBV7-3 and TRBJ1-5, the full variable domain reads GAGVSQTPSNKVTEKGKYVELRCDPISGHTALYWYRQSLGQGPEFLIYFQGTGAADDSGLPNDRFFAVRPEGSVSTLKIQRTERGDSAVYLCASSLTAGAYSNQPQHFGDGTRLSIL.

V is TRBV6-1 and J is TRBJ1-4; perhaps TRBD1 as D (6 bases). Deletions cut 8 bases from V and 8 bases from J, with 15 bases between. Germline V gene sequence: CDR1 MNHNS, CDR2 SASEGT. The CDR3 is made up of 13 amino acids. CDR3 nucleotide sequence: TGTGCCAGCCTCCTCGCAGGGGAGGAAAAACTGTTTTTT. Its protein product is CASLLAGEEKLFF.

The V and J genes are TRBV19 and TRBJ2-3; TRBD2 might be the D (6 bases). The V end was cut by 3 bases, the J end by 2 bases, with 12 bases between. CDR1 is LNHDA, CDR2 SQIVND, per germline (reference sequence). The CDR3 is 15 residues long. CDR3 protein: CASSMHSGDTDTQYF. The CDR3, as DNA: TGTGCCAGTAGTATGCATAGCGGCGACACAGATACGCAGTATTTT.

This clonotype was picked up many times. The chain recombines TRBV12-3 or TRBV12-4 with TRBJ2-1, with TRBD1 matching over 7 bases. The CDR3 has 16 residues. Losses at the gene ends were 5 bases for V and 0 bases for J; bases not matched to a gene: 7. CDR3 sequence: CASSPQTGSSYNEQFF. The CDR3 nucleotides are TGTGCCAGCAGTCCGCAGACAGGGAGCTCCTACAATGAGCAGTTCTTC.

This clonotype was detected many times. This sequence joins TRBV6-2 or TRBV6-3 and TRBJ2-5; D possibly corresponds to TRBD2 (7 bases). The V end was cut by 6 bases, the J end by 4 bases, with 24 bases between. Germline loops: CDR1 MNHEY, CDR2 SVGEGT. The CDR3 extends over 17 amino acids. CDR3 nucleotides: TGTGCCAGCAGAATAATCAACGCAGCGGGACAAGGAGAGACCCAGTACTTC. As protein: CASRIINAAGQGETQYF.

This clonotype was counted only a few times. The chain uses TRBV4-1 and TRBJ1-2; possible D gene TRBD1, 5 bases. The V and J ends lost 2 bases and 4 bases respectively, with 14 bases between them. From germline, CDR1 is MGHRA and CDR2 YSYEKL. The CDR3 spans 15 residues. CDR3 sequence: CASSQSQGGSYGYTF. CDR3 coding DNA: TGCGCCAGCAGCCAAAGTCAGGGAGGTAGCTATGGCTACACCTTC.

Ten or more counts support this clonotype. The rearrangement uses TRBV28 and TRBJ1-1, with no clear D. V was shortened by 2 bases and J by 0 bases, with 7 bases between the two germline ends. CDR3 length: 14 amino acids. Germline assignment: CDR1 MDHEN and CDR2 SYDVKM. CDR3 loop: CASSLTRLNTEAFF. CDR3 bases: TGTGCCAGCAGTTTAACCAGACTGAACACTGAAGCTTTCTTT.

At least ten counts were recorded for this clonotype. The chain is built from TRBV6-2 or TRBV6-3 and TRBJ1-2; D might be TRBD1 (5 bases). CDR1 is MNHEY, CDR2 SVGEGT, per germline. This CDR3 contains 14 residues. V dropped 0 bases and J dropped 4 bases, with 9 bases sitting between them. The CDR3 reads CASSYSTGPYGYTF. The DNA of the CDR3 is TGTGCCAGCAGTTACTCTACAGGACCCTATGGCTACACCTTC.

The table lists this clonotype with many counts. The rearrangement links TRBV5-5 to TRBJ1-6; 8 bases are shared with TRBD1. The CDR3 loop spans 13 amino acids. Germline V gene sequence: CDR1 SGHKS, CDR2 YYEKEE (reference sequence). V shed 4 bases, J shed 8 bases, and the junction held 2 bases outside the gene matches. Here the CDR3 DNA reads TGTGCCAGCAGCGTACAGGGGGATTCACCCCTCCACTTT. Translating it yields CASSVQGDSPLHF.

This clonotype was seen only a few times. This chain links TRBV10-3 with TRBJ1-6; D perhaps matches TRBD1 (6 bases). This CDR3 is 16 amino acids long. Germline V gives CDR1 ENHRY, CDR2 SYGVKD. Trimming cost V 0 bases and J 7 bases, with 13 bases left between them. CDR3 sequence reads: CAISESGGLVNSPLHF. CDR3 bases: TGTGCCATCAGTGAGTCAGGGGGGCTGGTAAATTCACCCCTCCACTTT.

Ten or more counts support this clonotype. This rearrangement joins TRBV20-1 to TRBJ2-1, with 8 bases lining up with TRBD2. Trimming took 2 bases from V and 1 from J; bases not matched to a gene: 7. CDR1 is DFQATT and CDR2 is SNEGSKA in the germline V gene (reference sequence). The CDR3 is 16 amino acids. CDR3 DNA: TGCAGTGCTAGATCTAGCGGGTGGGCTTCCTACAATGAGCAGTTCTTC. This translates into CSARSSGWASYNEQFF.

This clonotype has a count of ten or more. V gene TRBV7-3 combines with J gene TRBJ2-5, with D perhaps matching TRBD1 (5 bases). Trimming stripped 2 bases from V and 1 base from J, with 5 bases between. Per germline, CDR1 SGHTA and CDR2 FQGTGA. The CDR3 is made up of 13 amino acids. CDR3 sequence (DNA): TGTGCCAGCAGCTTAGGGGCCCAAGAGACCCAGTACTTC. Translation gives CASSLGAQETQYF.

This clonotype occurred many times. V is TRBV27 and J is TRBJ2-7, with 10 nucleotides matching TRBD2. The CDR3 runs to 18 residues. Germline V CDR1 and CDR2: MNHEY, SMNVEV (reference sequence). The V segment lost 4 bases and the J segment 0 bases; nucleotides outside the gene matches: 12. The CDR3 nucleotides are TGTGCCAGCAGTTCGGGTGGACTAGCGGAGGGTACCTCCTACGAGCAGTACTTC. Its translation is CASSSGGLAEGTSYEQYF.

There are many counts of this clonotype. The gene calls are TRBV11-2 and TRBJ2-1, with D maybe TRBD2 (6 bases). Germline CDR1 reads SGHAT; CDR2 reads FQNNGV. Trimming removed 1 base from V and 9 bases from J, with 19 bases in between. CDR3 length equals 16 residues. CDR3 DNA: TGTGCCAGCAGCTTAGCCCTGACTAGGCTGGGAAGTGAGCAGTTCTTC. Translating gives CASSLALTRLGSEQFF.

This clonotype was picked up many times. The chain is built from TRBV19 and TRBJ2-2; 7 bases match TRBD2. With V trimmed by 7 bases and J by 2 bases, 7 bases remained unmatched. Germline CDR1 LNHDA, CDR2 SQIVND (reference sequence). This CDR3 has 15 amino acids. The CDR3 DNA sequence: TGTGCCAGTATGGGGGGGTCGGTAAACACCGGGGAGCTGTTTTTT. It is translated as CASMGGSVNTGELFF.

The chain has TRBV18 and TRBJ2-4, with TRBD2 as a possible D gene (6 bases). V was clipped by 6 bases and J by 11 bases, with 23 bases between them. Germline CDR1 and CDR2: KGHSH and LQKENI. This CDR3 is 15 amino acids long. CDR3 residues: CASSRQGGVMDVQYF. In DNA form, the CDR3 reads TGTGCCAGCTCCCGCCAGGGAGGAGTGATGGACGTTCAGTACTTC.

This clonotype appeared many times. The chain couples TRBV28 to TRBJ2-1; no definite D call. The CDR3 runs to 13 residues. V dropped 1 base and J dropped 7 bases, with 8 bases sitting between them. Per the germline V gene, CDR1 is MDHEN and CDR2 is SYDVKM. The CDR3 spells CASSLYIWNEQFF. DNA of the CDR3: TGTGCCAGCAGTTTATACATCTGGAATGAGCAGTTCTTC.

This clonotype was seen at least ten times. The gene calls are TRBV4-1 and TRBJ2-4; D remains ambiguous. CDR1 and CDR2 from the germline V gene are MGHRA and YSYEKL. Trimming left V 3 bases short and J 7 bases short, with 16 bases between. This CDR3 contains 15 residues. CDR3 in DNA: TGCGCCAGCAGCCATCCCCCTGCGGACGGGAACATTCAGTACTTC. This gives the protein CASSHPPADGNIQYF.

In its sample, this clonotype was seen many times. The chain is built from TRBV11-2 and TRBJ2-6; either TRBD1 or TRBD2 may fit D (5 bases each). With 4 bases removed from V and 3 bases from J, the gap between germline ends came to 10 bases. CDR3 length: 15 residues. Germline V CDR1 and CDR2: SGHAT, FQNNGV. The CDR3 reads CASSSTGHGANVLTF. The CDR3 bases are TGTGCCAGCAGCTCTACGGGGCATGGGGCCAACGTCCTGACTTTC.

The chain has TRBV2 and TRBJ2-7; D is ambiguous. V gave up 8 bases and J gave up 1 base, with 9 bases separating them. The CDR3 sequence is 12 residues long. From germline, CDR1 is SNHLY and CDR2 FYNNEI. The CDR3 is CASATRSYEQYF. The DNA of the CDR3 is TGTGCCAGCGCCACACGTTCCTACGAGCAGTACTTC. Combining the CDR3 with reference TRBV2 and TRBJ2-7 gives the whole variable domain EPEVTQTPSHQVTQMGQEVILRCVPISNHLYFYWYRQILGQKVEFLVSFYNNEISEKSEIFDDQFSVERPDGSNFTLKIRSTKLEDSAMYFCASATRSYEQYFGPGTRLTVT.

This clonotype was counted at least ten times. The DNA for the CDR3 is TGCAGTGCTAGAGATGGGGCTTATCGCTCGAGTGAAAAACTGTTTTTT. Translating it yields CSARDGAYRSSEKLFF. The genes are TRBV20-1 and TRBJ1-4, with D possibly TRBD1 on 5 matching bases. There are 16 residues in the CDR3. V was trimmed by 0 bases and J by 7 bases, leaving 18 bases between them. The germline V gene has CDR1 DFQATT and CDR2 SNEGSKA (reference sequence).

The chain recombines TRBV15 with TRBJ2-3; D perhaps matches TRBD2 (6 bases). The CDR3 spans 17 residues. Germline V gene sequence: CDR1 LNHNV, CDR2 YYDKDF (reference sequence). The V gene lost 4 bases and the J gene lost 4 bases, with 21 bases spanning the gap. CDR3 sequence reads: CATSKENTGLVADTQYF. Here the CDR3 DNA reads TGTGCCACCAGCAAGGAAAATACGGGACTTGTCGCAGATACGCAGTATTTT.